This T cell receptor beta chain emerged from a study of blood T cell repertoires in COVID-19. The CDR3 loop spans 13 amino acids. V dropped 2 bases and J dropped 4; count of bases not matched to a gene: 3. CDR1 and CDR2 from the germline V gene are GTSNPN and SVGIG (reference sequence). Recovery among Cohort 3 donors was established by two negative PCRs, clearance, or symptom resolution. Only in-frame clones appear in the TCRdb table, and some are missing; sequencing was by immunoSEQ multiplex PCR. Among about 370,000 clones listed, around 91% were seen once. The sequence was obtained from a young man who had recovered from COVID-19. This rearrangement joins TRBV30 to TRBJ2-5; TRBD1 matches at 8 bases. Source material: PBMCs or T cells enriched from blood (not recorded which). The CDR3 coding sequence is TGTGCCTGGAGTCCAGGACAGGGAGAGACCCAGTACTTC. Protein: CAWSPGQGETQYF.